Listed here are 26 T cell receptor beta chains from one sample, sequenced in a study of blood T cell repertoires in COVID-19. Generated by immunoSEQ multiplex PCR, the TCRdb table keeps only in-frame clones and is missing some. The sample holds roughly 38,000 clones, roughly 80% seen once. Sequencing was done on a sample of peripheral blood. These receptors were taken from a man aged 55 to 70 in a cohort sampled during active COVID-19.

The V and J genes are TRBV7-9 and TRBJ1-1; D perhaps matches TRBD1 (5 bases). The CDR3 is made up of 15 amino acids. CDR1 is SEHNR, CDR2 FQNEAQ, per germline (reference sequence). V lost 2 bases and J 6 bases, leaving 16 bases between the germline ends. CDR3 nucleotide sequence: TGTGCCAGCAGCTTATCTGCCGGGGGACTTTCTGAAGCTTTCTTT. Translation gives CASSLSAGGLSEAFF.

This clone was found once. The V call is TRBV7-9, the J call TRBJ2-3, with D perhaps matching TRBD2 (7 bases). The V gene lost 3 bases and the J gene lost 2 bases, with 9 bases spanning the gap. The CDR3 has 14 residues. Germline loops: CDR1 SEHNR, CDR2 FQNEAQ (reference sequence). The CDR3 loop is CASSLGGHTDTQYF. The DNA for the CDR3 is TGTGCCAGCAGCTTGGGGGGGCACACAGATACGCAGTATTTT. Supplemented by reference TRBV7-9 and TRBJ2-3, the full variable domain reads DTGVSQNPRHKITKRGQNVTFRCDPISEHNRLYWYRQTLGQGPEFLTYFQNEAQLEKSRLLSDRFSAERPKGSFSTLEIQRTEQGDSAMYLCASSLGGHTDTQYFGPGTRLTVL.

The chain is built from TRBV5-1 and TRBJ2-3; D might be TRBD2 (6 bases). The CDR3 has 15 residues. Looked up from germline, CDR1 is SGHRS and CDR2 is YFSETQ. V was cut by 2 bases and J by 0 bases, with 10 bases left in between. Written as DNA, the CDR3 is TGCGCCAGCAGCTTACTGGGGACTAGCACAGATACGCAGTATTTT. Residues: CASSLLGTSTDTQYF.

The J gene is TRBJ2-3, the V gene TRBV6-2 or TRBV6-3; 14 nucleotides align to TRBD2. CDR1 MNHEY and CDR2 SVGEGT come from the germline V gene. The CDR3 covers 18 residues. With V trimmed by 5 bases and J by 2 bases, 9 bases remained unmatched. CDR3 nucleotide sequence: TGTGCCAGCAGTACGGGACTAGCGGGGGTCGACCTCACAGATACGCAGTATTTT. Protein product: CASSTGLAGVDLTDTQYF.

This clone showed up just once. The chain links TRBV11-3 to TRBJ1-6, with TRBD1 as a possible D gene (6 bases). The CDR3 covers 14 residues. The germline V gene encodes CDR1 SGHNT and CDR2 YENEEA. Trimming took 8 bases from V and 7 from J, leaving 15 bases between them. CDR3 loop: CASGRGGVNSPLHF. The CDR3 DNA follows: TGTGCCAGCGGACGAGGGGGGGTAAATTCACCCCTCCACTTT.

CDR3: CASSNGGTGGYEQYF. DNA for the CDR3: TGCGCCAGCAGCAATGGGGGAACAGGGGGGTACGAGCAGTACTTC. The V and J genes are TRBV5-1 and TRBJ2-7, with TRBD1 identical over 8 bases. The germline V gene has CDR1 SGHRS and CDR2 YFSETQ. The V gene end was trimmed by 4 bases and the J gene end by 4 bases; junction bases not matched to a gene: 10. CDR3 length: 15 amino acids.

This chain links TRBV11-2 with TRBJ2-5; the match to TRBD1 covers 8 bases. Germline loops: CDR1 SGHAT, CDR2 FQNNGV. CDR3 length: 16 amino acids. The trim removed 3 bases at V and 3 bases at J, leaving 9 bases unmatched. CDR3 sequence reads: CASSFSVNRGEETQYF. The CDR3 bases are TGTGCCAGCAGCTTTAGTGTCAACAGGGGGGAAGAGACCCAGTACTTC.

This clone turned up a few times. This chain uses TRBV2 with TRBJ2-3; TRBD1 might be the D (7 bases). Looked up from germline, CDR1 is SNHLY and CDR2 is FYNNEI. The CDR3 runs to 14 residues. Trimming removed 9 bases at V and 4 bases at J, with 17 bases between. This chain's CDR3 is CASQTGGGSDTQYF. In DNA, the CDR3 is TGTGCCAGTCAAACAGGAGGGGGCTCAGATACGCAGTATTTT. The full variable domain, completed using reference TRBV2 and TRBJ2-3, is EPEVTQTPSHQVTQMGQEVILRCVPISNHLYFYWYRQILGQKVEFLVSFYNNEISEKSEIFDDQFSVERPDGSNFTLKIRSTKLEDSAMYFCASQTGGGSDTQYFGPGTRLTVL.

The chain has TRBV4-3 and TRBJ1-6; 9 bases match TRBD1. CDR3 length: 16 amino acids. The V segment lost 1 base and the J segment 10 bases; nucleotides outside the gene matches: 8. Germline assignment: CDR1 LGHNA and CDR2 YSLEER. CDR3 nucleotide sequence: TGCGCCAGCAGCCAAGCCTCCGGGACAGGGTTGTCACCCCTCCACTTT. It is translated as CASSQASGTGLSPLHF.

This chain uses TRBV5-1 with TRBJ2-5, with a tentative D call TRBD2 (5 bases). CDR3 size: 15 residues. Trimming stripped 0 bases from V and 1 base from J, with 10 bases between. Germline loops: CDR1 SGHRS, CDR2 YFSETQ. The CDR3 sequence: CASSLGAAVQETQYF. CDR3 coding DNA: TGCGCCAGCAGCTTGGGGGCAGCGGTCCAAGAGACCCAGTACTTC. The variable domain in full, completed from reference TRBV5-1 and TRBJ2-5, reads KAGVTQTPRYLIKTRGQQVTLSCSPISGHRSVSWYQQTPGQGLQFLFEYFSETQRNKGNFPGRFSGRQFSNSRSEMNVSTLELGDSALYLCASSLGAAVQETQYFGPGTRLLVL.

The gene calls are TRBV7-8 and TRBJ1-4; perhaps TRBD1 as D (6 bases). The CDR3 spans 15 residues. V was trimmed by 6 bases and J by 3 bases, leaving 14 bases between them. Germline V gene sequence: CDR1 SGHVS, CDR2 FQNEAQ. The CDR3: CASSSIGGPNEKLFF. For the CDR3, the DNA is TGTGCCAGCAGTAGCATAGGGGGTCCTAATGAAAAACTGTTTTTT.

The gene calls are TRBV10-2 and TRBJ1-1; the D gene is possibly TRBD1 (6 bases). This CDR3 spans 14 amino acids. Germline CDR1 is WSHSY and CDR2 is SAAADI. Trimming stripped 6 bases from V and 3 bases from J, with 14 bases between. CDR3 coding DNA: TGCGCCAGCAGACAGGGTGTGCTGTACACTGAAGCTTTCTTT. Amino acid sequence: CASRQGVLYTEAFF.

The CDR3 is CASGSQGSYGYTF. CDR3 nucleotides: TGTGCCAGCGGTTCACAGGGAAGCTATGGCTACACCTTC. The rearrangement joins TRBV2 to TRBJ1-2, with D possibly matching TRBD1 (6 bases). Germline V gene lookup returns CDR1 SNHLY and CDR2 FYNNEI. The ends were cut back, 8 bases at V and 4 bases at J, with 14 bases in the middle. This CDR3 is 13 amino acids long. The variable domain in full, completed from reference TRBV2 and TRBJ1-2, reads EPEVTQTPSHQVTQMGQEVILRCVPISNHLYFYWYRQILGQKVEFLVSFYNNEISEKSEIFDDQFSVERPDGSNFTLKIRSTKLEDSAMYFCASGSQGSYGYTFGSGTRLTVV.

The CDR3 coding sequence is TGTGCCTGGGCTCGTAGCACAGATACGCAGTATTTT. Its protein product is CAWARSTDTQYF. The rearrangement links TRBV30 to TRBJ2-3; D is undetermined. The CDR3 is 12 residues long. V lost 5 bases, J lost 0 bases, and 6 bases lay in between. CDR1 and CDR2 (germline): GTSNPN, SVGIG (reference sequence).

The count of this clone is one. The V and J genes are TRBV2 and TRBJ2-5, with 7 bases matching TRBD2. The CDR3 is made up of 13 amino acids. With V trimmed by 6 bases and J by 6 bases, 7 bases remained unmatched. Germline V gene lookup returns CDR1 SNHLY and CDR2 FYNNEI. CDR3: CASRWGGGQTQYF. The DNA for the CDR3 is TGTGCCAGCAGGTGGGGGGGAGGGCAGACCCAGTACTTC.

This clone was counted between two and nine times. This chain joins TRBV7-2 and TRBJ2-1; maybe TRBD1 (6 bases). Trimming shortened V by 2 bases and J by 0 bases, and 8 bases separated the two germline ends. The CDR3 has 15 amino acids. The germline V gene has CDR1 SGHTA and CDR2 FQGNSA. The CDR3 DNA is TGTGCCAGCAGCTTAACAGGGCTCTCCTACAATGAGCAGTTCTTC. It encodes CASSLTGLSYNEQFF.

The CDR3 DNA sequence: TGTGCCAGCAGTTCGGTCAGGATCTATGGCTACACCTTC. Translation gives CASSSVRIYGYTF. The V call is TRBV6-2 or TRBV6-3, the J call TRBJ1-2; D gene ambiguous. V was cut by 4 bases and J by 4 bases, with 10 bases left in between. The CDR3 is 13 amino acids. CDR1 MNHEY and CDR2 SVGEGT come from the germline V gene.

V is TRBV6-1 and J is TRBJ2-7; 7 bases match TRBD2. V lost 2 bases and J lost 6; bases outside the gene matches: 7. Per the germline V gene, CDR1 is MNHNS and CDR2 is SASEGT. The CDR3 has 14 amino acids. In DNA form, the CDR3 reads TGTGCCAGCAGTGAATGGACGGGGGGTGGCGAGCAGTACTTC. Translated: CASSEWTGGGEQYF.

The count of this clone is one. The chain carries TRBV10-3 and TRBJ1-3, with D perhaps TRBD1 (5 bases). From germline, CDR1 is ENHRY and CDR2 SYGVKD. V dropped 2 bases and J dropped 1 base, with 12 bases sitting between them. There are 16 residues in the CDR3. CDR3 loop: CAISERDGASGNTIYF. The CDR3, as DNA: TGTGCCATCAGTGAGAGGGATGGGGCATCTGGAAACACCATATATTTT.

The chain's CDR3 is CASSGTTTTGELFF. The CDR3 DNA is TGTGCCTCCTCCGGGACAACAACGACGGGGGAGCTGTTTTTT. The V call is TRBV9, the J call TRBJ2-2; TRBD1 is a possible D gene (6 bases). This CDR3 contains 14 residues. Looked up from germline, CDR1 is SGDLS and CDR2 is YYNGEE. The V gene lost 10 bases and the J gene lost 8 bases, with 21 bases spanning the gap.

Only a few counts were recorded for this clone. The chain combines TRBV5-4 with TRBJ1-3, with TRBD1 matching 7 bases. This CDR3 spans 15 amino acids. Germline V CDR1 and CDR2: SGHNT, YYREEE (reference sequence). With 10 bases clipped from V and 0 bases from J, the junction kept 10 bases outside the gene matches. The CDR3 loop reads CAGSRQGSSGNTIYF. The CDR3, as DNA: TGTGCCGGGTCTCGACAGGGATCCTCTGGAAACACCATATATTTT.

The chain is built from TRBV19 and TRBJ2-5; 8 bases are a match to TRBD2. The J segment lost 9 bases and the V segment lost 5 bases, leaving 2 bases of the junction unmatched. The CDR3 sequence is 11 residues long. Germline CDR1 and CDR2: LNHDA and SQIVND (reference sequence). The CDR3 coding sequence is TGTGCCAGTAGTTCGGGGGGGGCCCAGTACTTC. This translates into CASSSGGAQYF.

The J gene is TRBJ2-6, the V gene TRBV27; D perhaps matches TRBD1 (6 bases). This CDR3 spans 16 amino acids. V shed 5 bases and J shed 0 bases, with 11 bases lying between them. Germline loops: CDR1 MNHEY, CDR2 SMNVEV (reference sequence). The CDR3 reads CASSPGHISGANVLTF. The CDR3 DNA reads TGTGCCAGCAGTCCGGGACACATCTCTGGGGCCAACGTCCTGACTTTC.

This chain uses TRBV19 with TRBJ1-1; 7 positions agree with TRBD1. The CDR3 covers 16 residues. The J segment lost 5 bases and the V segment lost 7 bases, leaving 16 bases of the junction unmatched. Germline CDR1 is LNHDA and CDR2 is SQIVND (reference sequence). The CDR3 is CASNLDYRGQNTEAFF. The CDR3 region has the DNA TGTGCCAGTAACCTAGATTATAGGGGACAGAATACTGAAGCTTTCTTT.

The chain has TRBV6-1 and TRBJ2-5; TRBD1 aligns across 9 bases. The V segment lost 0 bases and the J segment 5 bases; nucleotides outside the gene matches: 4. Germline CDR1 is MNHNS and CDR2 is SASEGT. The CDR3 covers 15 residues. CDR3 bases: TGTGCCAGCAGTGAAGCGACAGGGGGAAGGGAGACCCAGTACTTC. Translation: CASSEATGGRETQYF.

The gene calls are TRBV3-1 (or the pseudogene TRBV3-2) and TRBJ2-2; 7 bases are a match to TRBD1. The germline V gene encodes CDR1 LGHDT and CDR2 YNNKEL (reference sequence). The trim removed 2 bases at V and 1 base at J, leaving 4 bases unmatched. There are 16 residues in the CDR3. The CDR3: CASSQRNRGNTGELFF. In nucleotides, the CDR3 is TGTGCCAGCAGCCAACGAAACAGGGGGAACACCGGGGAGCTGTTTTTT.